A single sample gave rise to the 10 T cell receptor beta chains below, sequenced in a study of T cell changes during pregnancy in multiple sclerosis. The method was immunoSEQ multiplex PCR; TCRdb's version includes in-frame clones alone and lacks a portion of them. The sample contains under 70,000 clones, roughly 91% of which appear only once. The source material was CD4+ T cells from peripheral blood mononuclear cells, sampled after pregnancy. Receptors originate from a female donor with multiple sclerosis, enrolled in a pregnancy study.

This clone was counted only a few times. DNA of the CDR3: TGCGCCAGCAGGTTAGCGGGAGTAAGGTCCTACGAGCAGTACTTC. Translated: CASRLAGVRSYEQYF. The chain employs TRBV5-1 and TRBJ2-7; TRBD2 aligns across 9 bases. The CDR3 extends over 15 amino acids. Trimming cost V 5 bases and J 1 base; bases outside gene matches: 7. Germline CDR1 and CDR2: SGHRS and YFSETQ.

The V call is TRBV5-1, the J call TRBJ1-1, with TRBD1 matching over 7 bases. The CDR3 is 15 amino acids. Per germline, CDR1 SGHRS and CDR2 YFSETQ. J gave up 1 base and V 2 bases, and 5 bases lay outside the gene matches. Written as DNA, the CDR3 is TGCGCCAGCAGCTTTCGGACAGGCGAGAACACTGAAGCTTTCTTT. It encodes CASSFRTGENTEAFF.

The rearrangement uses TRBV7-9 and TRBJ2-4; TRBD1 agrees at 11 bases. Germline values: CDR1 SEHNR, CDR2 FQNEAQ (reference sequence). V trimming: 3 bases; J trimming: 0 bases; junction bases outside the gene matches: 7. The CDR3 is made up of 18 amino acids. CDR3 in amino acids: CASSLGTGGLLAKNIQYF. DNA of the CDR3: TGTGCCAGCAGCTTGGGGACAGGGGGACTCCTAGCCAAAAACATTCAGTACTTC.

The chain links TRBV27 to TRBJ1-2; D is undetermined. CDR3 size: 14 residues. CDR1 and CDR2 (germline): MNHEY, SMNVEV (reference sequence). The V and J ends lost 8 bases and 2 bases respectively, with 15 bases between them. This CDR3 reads CASRRARENYGYTF. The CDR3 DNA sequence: TGTGCCAGCCGCCGCGCCCGGGAGAACTATGGCTACACCTTC.

For the CDR3, the DNA is TGTGCCAGCAGTCCCCGACAGGGTGCTAATGAAAAACTGTTTTTT. Encoded protein: CASSPRQGANEKLFF. The rearrangement links TRBV27 to TRBJ1-4, with 7 nucleotides matching TRBD1. The CDR3 length is 15 residues. The V segment lost 5 bases and the J segment 3 bases; nucleotides outside the gene matches: 6. Germline CDR1 reads MNHEY; CDR2 reads SMNVEV (reference sequence).

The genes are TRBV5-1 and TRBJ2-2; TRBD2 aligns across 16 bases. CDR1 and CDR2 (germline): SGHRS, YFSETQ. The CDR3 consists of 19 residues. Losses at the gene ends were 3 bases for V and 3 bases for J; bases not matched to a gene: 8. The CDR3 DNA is TGCGCCAGCAGCTCGGGACTAGCGGGAGGGCTCCCGGACACCGGGGAGCTGTTTTTT. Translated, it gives CASSSGLAGGLPDTGELFF.

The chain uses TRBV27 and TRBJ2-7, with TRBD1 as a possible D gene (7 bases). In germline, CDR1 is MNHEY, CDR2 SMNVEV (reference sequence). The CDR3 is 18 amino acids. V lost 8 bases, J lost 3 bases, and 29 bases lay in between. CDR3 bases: TGTGCCAGCTCACCGGGACAGCTTGAGCGGGCTCGGAGCTACGAGCAGTACTTC. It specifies CASSPGQLERARSYEQYF.

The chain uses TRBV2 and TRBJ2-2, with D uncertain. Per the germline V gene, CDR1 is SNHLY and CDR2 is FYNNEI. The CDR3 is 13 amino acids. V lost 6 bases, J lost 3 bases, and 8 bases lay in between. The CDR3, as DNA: TGTGCCAGCAGGCTAGTTCACACCGGGGAGCTGTTTTTT. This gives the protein CASRLVHTGELFF.

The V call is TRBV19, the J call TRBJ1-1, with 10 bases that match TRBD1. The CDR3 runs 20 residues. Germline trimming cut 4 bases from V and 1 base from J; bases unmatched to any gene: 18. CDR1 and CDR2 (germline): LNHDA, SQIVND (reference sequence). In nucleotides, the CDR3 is TGTGCCAGTAGTAAGATTGCGCTAACGGACAGGGGGTGGAAGAACACTGAAGCTTTCTTT. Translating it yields CASSKIALTDRGWKNTEAFF.

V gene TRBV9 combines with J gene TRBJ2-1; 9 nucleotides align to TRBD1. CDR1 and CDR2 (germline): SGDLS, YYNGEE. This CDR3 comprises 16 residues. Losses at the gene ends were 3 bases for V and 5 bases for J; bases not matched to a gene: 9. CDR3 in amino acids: CASSARGGQGHNEQFF. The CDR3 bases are TGTGCCAGCAGCGCGAGAGGGGGACAGGGACACAATGAGCAGTTCTTC.